This T cell receptor beta chain was sequenced during a study of T cell changes during pregnancy in multiple sclerosis. This clone has just one count. Trimming took 8 bases from V and 0 from J, leaving 7 bases between them. There are 12 residues in the CDR3. Per germline, CDR1 LGHNT and CDR2 FRNRAP. Sequenced by immunoSEQ multiplex PCR; TCRdb stores in-frame clones only, minus some. The sample holds about 57,000 clones, approximately 90% seen once. Sequenced material: CD4+ T cells from peripheral blood mononuclear cells, taken in the third trimester of pregnancy. The chain has TRBV12-5 and TRBJ1-2; D is unresolved. The sequence came from a female donor with multiple sclerosis, enrolled in a pregnancy study. CDR3 loop: CASQASNYGYTF. The CDR3 coding sequence is TGTGCTAGTCAAGCCTCTAACTATGGCTACACCTTC.